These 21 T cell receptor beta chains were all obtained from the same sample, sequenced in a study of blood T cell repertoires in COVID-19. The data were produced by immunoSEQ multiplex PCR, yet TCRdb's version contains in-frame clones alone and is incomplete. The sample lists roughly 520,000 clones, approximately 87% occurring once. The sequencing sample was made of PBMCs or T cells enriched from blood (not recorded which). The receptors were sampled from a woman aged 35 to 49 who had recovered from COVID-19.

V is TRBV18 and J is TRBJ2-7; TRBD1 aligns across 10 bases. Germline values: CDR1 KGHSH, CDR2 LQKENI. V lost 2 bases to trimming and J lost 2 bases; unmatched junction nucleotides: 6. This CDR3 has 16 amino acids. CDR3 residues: CASSPRGTGAPYEQYF. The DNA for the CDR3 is TGTGCCAGCTCACCAAGAGGGACAGGGGCCCCCTACGAGCAGTACTTC.

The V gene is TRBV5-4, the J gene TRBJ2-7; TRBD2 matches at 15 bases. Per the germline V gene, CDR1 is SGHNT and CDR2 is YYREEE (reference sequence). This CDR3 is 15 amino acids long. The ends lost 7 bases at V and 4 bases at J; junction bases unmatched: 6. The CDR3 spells CASRPGLAGGYEQYF. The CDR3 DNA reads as TGTGCCAGCCGACCTGGACTAGCGGGAGGGTACGAGCAGTACTTC.

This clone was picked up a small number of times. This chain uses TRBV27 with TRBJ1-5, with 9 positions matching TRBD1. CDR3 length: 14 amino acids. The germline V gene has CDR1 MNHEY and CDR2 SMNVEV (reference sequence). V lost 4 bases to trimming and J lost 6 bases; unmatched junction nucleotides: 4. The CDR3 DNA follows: TGTGCCAGCAGTTGGGACAGGGAAGGTCAGCCCCAGCATTTT. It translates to CASSWDREGQPQHF.

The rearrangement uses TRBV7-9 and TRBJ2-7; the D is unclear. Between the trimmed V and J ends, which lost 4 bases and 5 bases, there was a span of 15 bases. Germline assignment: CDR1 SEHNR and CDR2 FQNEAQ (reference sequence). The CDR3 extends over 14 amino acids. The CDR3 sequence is CASSSLGSADEQYF. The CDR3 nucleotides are TGTGCCAGCAGCTCTCTCGGGTCCGCGGACGAGCAGTACTTC.

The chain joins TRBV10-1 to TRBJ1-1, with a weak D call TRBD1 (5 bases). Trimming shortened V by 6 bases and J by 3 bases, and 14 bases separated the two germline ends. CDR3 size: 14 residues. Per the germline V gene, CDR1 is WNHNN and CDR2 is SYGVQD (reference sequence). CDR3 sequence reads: CASSPTVSDTEAFF. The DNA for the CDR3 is TGCGCCAGCAGCCCGACAGTTTCGGACACTGAAGCTTTCTTT.

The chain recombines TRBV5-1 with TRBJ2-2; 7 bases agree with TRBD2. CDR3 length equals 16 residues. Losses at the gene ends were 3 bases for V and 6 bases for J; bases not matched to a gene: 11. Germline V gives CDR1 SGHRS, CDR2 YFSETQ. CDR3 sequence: CASSSDPGLGSGELFF. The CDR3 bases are TGCGCCAGCAGCTCGGATCCAGGACTAGGTTCCGGGGAGCTGTTTTTT.

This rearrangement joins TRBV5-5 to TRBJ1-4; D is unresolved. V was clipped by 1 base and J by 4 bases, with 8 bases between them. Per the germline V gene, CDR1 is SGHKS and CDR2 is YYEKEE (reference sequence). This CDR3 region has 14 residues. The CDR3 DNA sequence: TGTGCCAGCAGCTTGTTAACGGTTAATGAAAAACTGTTTTTT. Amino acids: CASSLLTVNEKLFF.

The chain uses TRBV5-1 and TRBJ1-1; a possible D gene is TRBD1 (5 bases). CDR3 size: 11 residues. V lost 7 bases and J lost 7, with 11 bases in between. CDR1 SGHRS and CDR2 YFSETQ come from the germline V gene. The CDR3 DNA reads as TGCGCCAGCGCCCGGGGGGTTGAAGCTTTCTTT. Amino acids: CASARGVEAFF.

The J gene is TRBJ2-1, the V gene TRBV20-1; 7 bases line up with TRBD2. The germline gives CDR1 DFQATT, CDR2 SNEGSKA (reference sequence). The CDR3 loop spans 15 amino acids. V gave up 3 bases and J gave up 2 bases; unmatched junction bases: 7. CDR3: CSASRAGEPYNEQFF. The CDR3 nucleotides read TGCAGTGCTAGTCGGGCGGGAGAACCCTACAATGAGCAGTTCTTC.

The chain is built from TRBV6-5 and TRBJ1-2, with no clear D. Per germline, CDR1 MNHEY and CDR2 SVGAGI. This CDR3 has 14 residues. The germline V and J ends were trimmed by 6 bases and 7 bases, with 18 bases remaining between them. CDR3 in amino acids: CASSPSRFTLGYTF. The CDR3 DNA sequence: TGTGCCAGCAGCCCCTCGCGATTTACCCTTGGCTACACCTTC.

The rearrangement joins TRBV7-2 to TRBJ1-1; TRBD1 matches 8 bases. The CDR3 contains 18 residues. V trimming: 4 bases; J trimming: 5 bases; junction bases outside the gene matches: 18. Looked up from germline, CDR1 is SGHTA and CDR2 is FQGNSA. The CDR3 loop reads CASSSYRSKQGELTEAFF. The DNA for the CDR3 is TGTGCCAGCAGCTCGTATCGTAGCAAACAGGGGGAACTAACTGAAGCTTTCTTT.

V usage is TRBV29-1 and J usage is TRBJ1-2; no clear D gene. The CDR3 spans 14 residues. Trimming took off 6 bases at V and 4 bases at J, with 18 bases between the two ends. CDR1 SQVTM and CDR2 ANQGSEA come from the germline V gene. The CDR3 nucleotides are TGCAGCGTCGATTCCGCCCAGGTTTTCTATGGCTACACCTTC. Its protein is CSVDSAQVFYGYTF.

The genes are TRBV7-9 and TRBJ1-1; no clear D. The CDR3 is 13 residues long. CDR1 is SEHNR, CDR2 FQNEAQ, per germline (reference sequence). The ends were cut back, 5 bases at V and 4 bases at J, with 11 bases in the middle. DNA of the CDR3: TGTGCCAGCAGCCACGGGGTCACCACTGAAGCTTTCTTT. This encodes CASSHGVTTEAFF.

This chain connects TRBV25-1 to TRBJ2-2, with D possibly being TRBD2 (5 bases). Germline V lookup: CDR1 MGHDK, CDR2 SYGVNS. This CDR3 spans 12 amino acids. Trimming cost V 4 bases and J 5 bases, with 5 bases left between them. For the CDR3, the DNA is TGTGCCAGCAGTGGAGGGACCGGGGAGCTGTTTTTT. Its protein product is CASSGGTGELFF.

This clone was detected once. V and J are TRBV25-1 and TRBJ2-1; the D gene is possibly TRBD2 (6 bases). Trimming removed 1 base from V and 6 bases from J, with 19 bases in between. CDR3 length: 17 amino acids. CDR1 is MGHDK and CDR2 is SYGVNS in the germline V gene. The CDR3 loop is CASSEFPAGRLSNEQFF. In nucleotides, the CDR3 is TGTGCCAGCAGTGAATTCCCCGCGGGAAGGTTAAGCAATGAGCAGTTCTTC.

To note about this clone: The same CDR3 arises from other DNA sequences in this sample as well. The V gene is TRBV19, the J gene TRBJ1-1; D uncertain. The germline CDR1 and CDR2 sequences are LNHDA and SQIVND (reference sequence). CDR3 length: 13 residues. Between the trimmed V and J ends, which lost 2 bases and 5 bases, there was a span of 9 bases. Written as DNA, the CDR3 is TGTGCCAGTAGTATAACGGGAGGGACTGAAGCTTTCTTT. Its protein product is CASSITGGTEAFF.

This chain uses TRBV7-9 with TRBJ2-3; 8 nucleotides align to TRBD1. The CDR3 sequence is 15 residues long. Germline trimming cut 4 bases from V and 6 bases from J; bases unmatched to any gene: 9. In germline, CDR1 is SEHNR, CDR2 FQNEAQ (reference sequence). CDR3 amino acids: CASSSFSRTGDTQYF. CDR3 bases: TGTGCCAGCAGCTCTTTCTCCCGGACAGGGGATACGCAGTATTTT.

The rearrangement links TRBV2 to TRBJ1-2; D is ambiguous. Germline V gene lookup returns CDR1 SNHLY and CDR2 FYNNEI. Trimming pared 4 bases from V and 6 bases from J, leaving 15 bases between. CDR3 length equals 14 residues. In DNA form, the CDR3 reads TGTGCCAGCAGTGGACGGGTTGCGGAACATGGCTACACCTTC. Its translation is CASSGRVAEHGYTF. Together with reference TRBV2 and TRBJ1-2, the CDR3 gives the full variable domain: EPEVTQTPSHQVTQMGQEVILRCVPISNHLYFYWYRQILGQKVEFLVSFYNNEISEKSEIFDDQFSVERPDGSNFTLKIRSTKLEDSAMYFCASSGRVAEHGYTFGSGTRLTVV.

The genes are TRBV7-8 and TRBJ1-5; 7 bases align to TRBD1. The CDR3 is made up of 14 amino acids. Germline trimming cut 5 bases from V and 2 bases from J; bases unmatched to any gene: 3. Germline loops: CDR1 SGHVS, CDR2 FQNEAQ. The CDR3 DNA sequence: TGTGCCAGCAGCCGAGGGACAGGCAATCAGCCCCAGCATTTT. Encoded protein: CASSRGTGNQPQHF. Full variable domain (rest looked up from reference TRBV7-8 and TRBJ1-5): GAGVSQSPRYKVAKRGQDVALRCDPISGHVSLFWYQQALGQGPEFLTYFQNEAQLDKSGLPSDRFFAERPEGSVSTLKIQRTQQEDSAVYLCASSRGTGNQPQHFGDGTRLSIL.

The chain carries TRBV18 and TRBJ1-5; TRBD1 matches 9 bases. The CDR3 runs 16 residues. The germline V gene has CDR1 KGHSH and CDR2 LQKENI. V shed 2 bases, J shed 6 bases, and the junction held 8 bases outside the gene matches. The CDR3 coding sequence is TGTGCCAGCTCACCAACAGAGAACAGGGGGCTTCAGCCCCAGCATTTT. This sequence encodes CASSPTENRGLQPQHF.

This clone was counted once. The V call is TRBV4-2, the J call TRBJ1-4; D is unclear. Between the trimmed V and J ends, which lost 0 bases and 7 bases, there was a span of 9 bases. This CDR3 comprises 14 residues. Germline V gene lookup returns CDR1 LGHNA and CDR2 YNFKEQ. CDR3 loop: CASSQDRGGEKLFF. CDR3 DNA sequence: TGTGCCAGCAGCCAAGATCGTGGAGGTGAAAAACTGTTTTTT.